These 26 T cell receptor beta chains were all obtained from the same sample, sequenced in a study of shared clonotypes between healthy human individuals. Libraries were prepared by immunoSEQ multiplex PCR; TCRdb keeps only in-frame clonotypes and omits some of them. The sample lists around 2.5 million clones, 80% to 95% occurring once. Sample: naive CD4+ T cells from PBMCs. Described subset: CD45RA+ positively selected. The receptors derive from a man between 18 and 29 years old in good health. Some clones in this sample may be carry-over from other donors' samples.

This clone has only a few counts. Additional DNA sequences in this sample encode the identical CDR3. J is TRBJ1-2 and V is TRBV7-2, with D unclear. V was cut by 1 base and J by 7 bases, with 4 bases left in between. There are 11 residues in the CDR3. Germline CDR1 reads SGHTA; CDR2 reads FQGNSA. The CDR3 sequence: CASSLGAGYTF. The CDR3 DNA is TGTGCCAGCAGCTTAGGCGCTGGCTACACCTTC.

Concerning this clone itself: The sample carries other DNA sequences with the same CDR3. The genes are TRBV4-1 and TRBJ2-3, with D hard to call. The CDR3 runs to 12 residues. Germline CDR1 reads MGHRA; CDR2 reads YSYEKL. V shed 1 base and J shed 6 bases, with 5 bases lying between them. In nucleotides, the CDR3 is TGCGCCAGCAGCCAAGTCAGGGATACGCAGTATTTT. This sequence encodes CASSQVRDTQYF.

The CDR3 nucleotides are TGTGCCAGCAGCTTATCCTCCAGGGAGATCTATGGCTACACCTTC. This gives the protein CASSLSSREIYGYTF. V gene TRBV7-3 combines with J gene TRBJ1-2, with a possible D match to TRBD1 (5 bases). V dropped 2 bases and J dropped 4 bases, with 14 bases sitting between them. Germline lookup yields CDR1 SGHTA and CDR2 FQGTGA. The CDR3 covers 15 residues.

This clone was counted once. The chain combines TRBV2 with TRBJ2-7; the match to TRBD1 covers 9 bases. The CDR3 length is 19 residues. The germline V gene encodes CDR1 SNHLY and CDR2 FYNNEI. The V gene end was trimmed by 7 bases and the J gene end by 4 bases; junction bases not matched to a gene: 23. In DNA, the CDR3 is TGTGCCAGCAACGAGTTTTGGGGGACAGGGATGGATTGGGATTACGAGCAGTACTTC. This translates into CASNEFWGTGMDWDYEQYF.

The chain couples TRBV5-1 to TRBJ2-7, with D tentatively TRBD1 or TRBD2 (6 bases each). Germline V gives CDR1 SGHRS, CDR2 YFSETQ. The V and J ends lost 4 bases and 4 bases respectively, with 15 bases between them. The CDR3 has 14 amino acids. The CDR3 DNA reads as TGCGCCAGCAGCCCACCGGGGGCGGGATACGAGCAGTACTTC. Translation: CASSPPGAGYEQYF. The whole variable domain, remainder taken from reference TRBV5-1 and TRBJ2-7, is KAGVTQTPRYLIKTRGQQVTLSCSPISGHRSVSWYQQTPGQGLQFLFEYFSETQRNKGNFPGRFSGRQFSNSRSEMNVSTLELGDSALYLCASSPPGAGYEQYFGPGTRLTVT.

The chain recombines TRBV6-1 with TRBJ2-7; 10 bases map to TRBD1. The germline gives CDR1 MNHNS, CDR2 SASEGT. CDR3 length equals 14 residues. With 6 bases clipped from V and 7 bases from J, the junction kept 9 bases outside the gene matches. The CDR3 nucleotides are TGTGCCAGCAGGATGGGACAGGGGAAGTGGGAGCAGTACTTC. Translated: CASRMGQGKWEQYF.

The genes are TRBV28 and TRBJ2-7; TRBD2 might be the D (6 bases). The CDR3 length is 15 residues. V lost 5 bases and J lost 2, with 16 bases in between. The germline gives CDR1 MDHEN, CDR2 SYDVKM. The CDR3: CASSHGGTAAYEQYF. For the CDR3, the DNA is TGTGCCAGCAGTCATGGCGGGACGGCCGCCTACGAGCAGTACTTC. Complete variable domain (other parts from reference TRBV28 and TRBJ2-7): DVKVTQSSRYLVKRTGEKVFLECVQDMDHENMFWYRQDPGLGLRLIYFSYDVKMKEKGDIPEGYSVSREKKERFSLILESASTNQTSMYLCASSHGGTAAYEQYFGPGTRLTVT.

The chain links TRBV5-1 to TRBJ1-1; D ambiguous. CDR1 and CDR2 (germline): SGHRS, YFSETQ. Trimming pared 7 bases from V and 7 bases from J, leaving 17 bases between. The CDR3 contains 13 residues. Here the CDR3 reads CASCEPPAGEAFF. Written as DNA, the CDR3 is TGCGCCAGCTGCGAACCCCCCGCCGGTGAAGCTTTCTTT.

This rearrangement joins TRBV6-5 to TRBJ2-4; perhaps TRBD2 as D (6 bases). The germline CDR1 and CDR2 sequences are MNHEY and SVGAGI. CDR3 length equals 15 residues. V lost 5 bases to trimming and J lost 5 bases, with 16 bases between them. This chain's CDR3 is CASSPRRDGQNIQYF. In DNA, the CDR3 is TGTGCCAGCAGTCCCCGGAGGGACGGGCAAAACATTCAGTACTTC.

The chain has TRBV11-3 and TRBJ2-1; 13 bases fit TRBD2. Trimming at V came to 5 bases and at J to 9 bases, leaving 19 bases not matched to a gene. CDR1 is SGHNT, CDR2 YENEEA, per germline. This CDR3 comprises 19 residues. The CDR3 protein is CASSPSLLGTSGRAGEQFF. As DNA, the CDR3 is TGTGCCAGCAGCCCCTCACTCCTCGGTACTAGCGGGAGGGCCGGTGAGCAGTTCTTC.

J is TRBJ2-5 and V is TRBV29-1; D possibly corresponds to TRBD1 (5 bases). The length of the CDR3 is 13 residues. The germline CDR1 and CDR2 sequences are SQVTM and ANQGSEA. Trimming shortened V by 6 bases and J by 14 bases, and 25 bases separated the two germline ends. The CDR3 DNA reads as TGCAGCGTCTACCCGATTTATACAGGTTTTGGCTACTTC. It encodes CSVYPIYTGFGYF.

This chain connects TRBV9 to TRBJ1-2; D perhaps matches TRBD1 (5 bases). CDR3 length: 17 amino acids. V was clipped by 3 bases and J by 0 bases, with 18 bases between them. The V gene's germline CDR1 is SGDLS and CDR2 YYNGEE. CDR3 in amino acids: CASSDRGFVQTNYGYTF. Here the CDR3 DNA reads TGTGCCAGCAGCGACCGGGGGTTTGTTCAGACTAACTATGGCTACACCTTC. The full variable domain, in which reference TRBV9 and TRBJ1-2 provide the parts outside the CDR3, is DSGVTQTPKHLITATGQRVTLRCSPRSGDLSVYWYQQSLDQGLQFLIQYYNGEERAKGNILERFSAQQFPDLHSELNLSSLELGDSALYFCASSDRGFVQTNYGYTFGSGTRLTVV.

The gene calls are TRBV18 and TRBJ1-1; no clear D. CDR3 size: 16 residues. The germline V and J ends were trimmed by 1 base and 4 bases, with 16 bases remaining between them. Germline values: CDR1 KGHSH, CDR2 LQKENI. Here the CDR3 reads CASSPHRVGDGTEAFF. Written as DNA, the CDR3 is TGTGCCAGCTCACCACATAGAGTCGGGGATGGCACTGAAGCTTTCTTT.

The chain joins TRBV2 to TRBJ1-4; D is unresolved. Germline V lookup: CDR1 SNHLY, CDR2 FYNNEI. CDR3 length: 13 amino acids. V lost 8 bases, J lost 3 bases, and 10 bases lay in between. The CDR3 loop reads CASGVEANEKLFF. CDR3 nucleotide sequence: TGTGCCAGCGGGGTAGAGGCTAATGAAAAACTGTTTTTT.

CDR3 in amino acids: CASSFTGGTTDTQYF. The CDR3 coding sequence is TGTGCCAGCAGTTTCACCGGCGGCACCACAGATACGCAGTATTTT. The chain carries TRBV6-5 and TRBJ2-3; D is unclear. The CDR3 loop spans 15 amino acids. Germline values: CDR1 MNHEY, CDR2 SVGAGI. V was clipped by 4 bases and J by 2 bases, with 13 bases between them.

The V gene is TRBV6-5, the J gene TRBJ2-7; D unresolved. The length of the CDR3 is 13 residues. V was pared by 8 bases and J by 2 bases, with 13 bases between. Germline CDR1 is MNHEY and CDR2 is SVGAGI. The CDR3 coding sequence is TGTGCCAGCGGCAATTCGGGCACCTACGAGCAGTACTTC. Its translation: CASGNSGTYEQYF.

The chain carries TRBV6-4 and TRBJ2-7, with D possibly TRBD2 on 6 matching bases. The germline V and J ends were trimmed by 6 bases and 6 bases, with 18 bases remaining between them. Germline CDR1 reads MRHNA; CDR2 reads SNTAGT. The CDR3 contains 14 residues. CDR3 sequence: CASRGVSGYGEQYF. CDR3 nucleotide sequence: TGTGCCAGCAGGGGGGTTAGCGGTTACGGCGAGCAGTACTTC.

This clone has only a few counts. This CDR3 is CASSGGGSGNTIYF. CDR3 in DNA: TGTGCCAGCAGTGGAGGGGGCTCTGGAAACACCATATATTTT. The chain has TRBV28 and TRBJ1-3, with TRBD1 as a possible D gene (6 bases). CDR1 is MDHEN and CDR2 is SYDVKM in the germline V gene. Trimming left V 5 bases short and J 0 bases short, with 8 bases between. This CDR3 has 14 residues.

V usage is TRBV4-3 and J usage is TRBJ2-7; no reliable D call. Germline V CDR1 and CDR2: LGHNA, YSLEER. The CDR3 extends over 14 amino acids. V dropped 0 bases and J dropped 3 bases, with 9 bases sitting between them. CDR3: CASSQEPYYYEQYF. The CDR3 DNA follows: TGCGCCAGCAGCCAAGAACCCTACTACTACGAGCAGTACTTC.

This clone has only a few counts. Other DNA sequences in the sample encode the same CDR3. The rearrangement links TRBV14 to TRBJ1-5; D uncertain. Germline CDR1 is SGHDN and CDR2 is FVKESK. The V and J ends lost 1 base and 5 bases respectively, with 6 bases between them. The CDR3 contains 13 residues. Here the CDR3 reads CASSQGAYQPQHF. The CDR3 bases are TGTGCCAGCAGCCAAGGGGCTTATCAGCCCCAGCATTTT.

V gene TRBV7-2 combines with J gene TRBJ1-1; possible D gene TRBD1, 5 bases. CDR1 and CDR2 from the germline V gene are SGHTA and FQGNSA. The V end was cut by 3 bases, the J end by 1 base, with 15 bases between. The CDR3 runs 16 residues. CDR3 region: CASSFSRAGQNTEAFF. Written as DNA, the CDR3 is TGTGCCAGCAGCTTTAGTCGGGCGGGGCAGAACACTGAAGCTTTCTTT.

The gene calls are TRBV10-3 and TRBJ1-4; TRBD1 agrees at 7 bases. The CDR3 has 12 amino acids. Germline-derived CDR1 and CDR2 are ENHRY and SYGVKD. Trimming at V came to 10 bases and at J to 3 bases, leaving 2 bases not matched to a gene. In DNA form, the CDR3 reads TGTGCCACAGGGACAGCTAATGAAAAACTGTTTTTT. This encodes CATGTANEKLFF.

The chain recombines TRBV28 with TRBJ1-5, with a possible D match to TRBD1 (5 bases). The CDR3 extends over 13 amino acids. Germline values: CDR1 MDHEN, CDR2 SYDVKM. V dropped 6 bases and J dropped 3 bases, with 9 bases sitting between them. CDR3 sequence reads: CASRRQTNQPQHF. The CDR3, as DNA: TGTGCCAGCAGACGACAGACCAATCAGCCCCAGCATTTT.

CDR3 protein: CASSLTGGSQPQHF. The CDR3, as DNA: TGTGCCAGCAGCCTCACAGGGGGAAGTCAGCCCCAGCATTTT. The chain combines TRBV27 with TRBJ1-5; 8 bases agree with TRBD1. CDR1 is MNHEY and CDR2 is SMNVEV in the germline V gene (reference sequence). With 6 bases clipped from V and 6 bases from J, the junction kept 7 bases outside the gene matches. There are 14 residues in the CDR3.

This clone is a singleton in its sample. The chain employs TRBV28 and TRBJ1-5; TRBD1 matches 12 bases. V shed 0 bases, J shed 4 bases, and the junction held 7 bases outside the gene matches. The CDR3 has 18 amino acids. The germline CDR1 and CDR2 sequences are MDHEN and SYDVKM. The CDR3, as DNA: TGTGCCAGCAGTTTATGGGGACAGGGGGCAAAAAATAATCAGCCCCAGCATTTT. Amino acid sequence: CASSLWGQGAKNNQPQHF. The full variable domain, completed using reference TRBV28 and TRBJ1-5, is DVKVTQSSRYLVKRTGEKVFLECVQDMDHENMFWYRQDPGLGLRLIYFSYDVKMKEKGDIPEGYSVSREKKERFSLILESASTNQTSMYLCASSLWGQGAKNNQPQHFGDGTRLSIL.

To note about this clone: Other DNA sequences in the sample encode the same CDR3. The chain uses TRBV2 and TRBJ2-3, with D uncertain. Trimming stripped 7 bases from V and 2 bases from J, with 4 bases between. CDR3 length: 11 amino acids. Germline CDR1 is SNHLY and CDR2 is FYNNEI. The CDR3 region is CASTYTDTQYF. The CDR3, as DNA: TGTGCCAGCACTTACACAGATACGCAGTATTTT.